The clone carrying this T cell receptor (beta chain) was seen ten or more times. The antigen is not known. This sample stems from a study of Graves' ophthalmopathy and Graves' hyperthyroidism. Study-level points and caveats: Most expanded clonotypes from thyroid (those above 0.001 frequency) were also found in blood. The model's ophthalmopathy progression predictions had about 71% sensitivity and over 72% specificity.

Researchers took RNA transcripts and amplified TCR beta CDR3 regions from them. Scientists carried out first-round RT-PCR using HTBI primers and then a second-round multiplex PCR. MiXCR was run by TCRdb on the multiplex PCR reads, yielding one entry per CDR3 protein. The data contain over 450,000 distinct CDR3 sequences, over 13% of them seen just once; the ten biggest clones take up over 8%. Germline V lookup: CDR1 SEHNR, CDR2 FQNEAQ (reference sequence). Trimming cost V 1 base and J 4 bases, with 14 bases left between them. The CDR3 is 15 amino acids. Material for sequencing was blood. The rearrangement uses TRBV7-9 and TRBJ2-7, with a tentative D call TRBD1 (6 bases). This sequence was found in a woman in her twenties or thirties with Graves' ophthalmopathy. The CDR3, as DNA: TGTGCCAGCAGCTTAGTTCTGGGGGCCGGTTACGAGCAGTACTTC. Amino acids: CASSLVLGAGYEQYF.